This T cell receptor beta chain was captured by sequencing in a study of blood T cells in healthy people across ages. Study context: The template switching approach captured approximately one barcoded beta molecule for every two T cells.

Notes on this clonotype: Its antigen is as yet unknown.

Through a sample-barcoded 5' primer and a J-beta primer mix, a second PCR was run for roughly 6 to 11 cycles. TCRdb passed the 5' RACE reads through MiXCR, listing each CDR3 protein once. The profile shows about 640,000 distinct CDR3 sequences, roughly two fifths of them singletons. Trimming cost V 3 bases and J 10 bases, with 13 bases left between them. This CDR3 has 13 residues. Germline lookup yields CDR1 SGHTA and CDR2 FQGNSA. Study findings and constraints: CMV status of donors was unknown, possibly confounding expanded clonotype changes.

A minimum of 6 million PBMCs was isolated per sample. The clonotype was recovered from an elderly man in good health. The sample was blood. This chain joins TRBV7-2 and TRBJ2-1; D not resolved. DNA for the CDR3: TGTGCCAGCAGCTTGGGGTCGGGTCGCGAGCAGTTCTTC. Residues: CASSLGSGREQFF. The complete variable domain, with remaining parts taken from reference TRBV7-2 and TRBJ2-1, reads GAGVSQSPSNKVTEKGKDVELRCDPISGHTALYWYRQSLGQGLEFLIYFQGNSAPDKSGLPSDRFSAERTGGSVSTLTIQRTQQEDSAVYLCASSLGSGREQFFGPGTRLTVL.